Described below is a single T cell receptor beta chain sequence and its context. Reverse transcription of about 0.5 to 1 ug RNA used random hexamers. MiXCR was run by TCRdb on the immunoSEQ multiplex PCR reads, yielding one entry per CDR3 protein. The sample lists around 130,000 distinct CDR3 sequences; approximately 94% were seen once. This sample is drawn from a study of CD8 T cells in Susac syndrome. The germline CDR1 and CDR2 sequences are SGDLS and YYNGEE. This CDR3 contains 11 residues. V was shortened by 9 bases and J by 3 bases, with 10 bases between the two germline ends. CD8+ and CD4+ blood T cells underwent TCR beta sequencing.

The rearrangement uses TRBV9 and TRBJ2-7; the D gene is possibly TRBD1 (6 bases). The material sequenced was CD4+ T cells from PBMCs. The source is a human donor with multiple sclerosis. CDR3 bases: TGTGCCAACAGGGTATACTACGAGCAGTACTTC. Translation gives CANRVYYEQYF. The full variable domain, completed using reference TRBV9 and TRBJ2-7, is DSGVTQTPKHLITATGQRVTLRCSPRSGDLSVYWYQQSLDQGLQFLIQYYNGEERAKGNILERFSAQQFPDLHSELNLSSLELGDSALYFCANRVYYEQYFGPGTRLTVT.